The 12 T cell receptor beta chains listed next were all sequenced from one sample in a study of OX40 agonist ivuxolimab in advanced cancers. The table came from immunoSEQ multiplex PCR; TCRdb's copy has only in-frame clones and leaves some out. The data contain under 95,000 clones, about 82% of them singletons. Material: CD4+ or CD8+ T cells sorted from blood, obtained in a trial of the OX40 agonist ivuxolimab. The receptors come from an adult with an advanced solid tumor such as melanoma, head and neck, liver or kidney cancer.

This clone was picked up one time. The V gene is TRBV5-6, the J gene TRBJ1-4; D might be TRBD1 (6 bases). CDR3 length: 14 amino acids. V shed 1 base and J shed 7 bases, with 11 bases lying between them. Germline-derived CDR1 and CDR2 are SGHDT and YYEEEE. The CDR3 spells CASSLLQGGEKLFF. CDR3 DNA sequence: TGTGCCAGCAGCTTGTTACAGGGTGGTGAAAAACTGTTTTTT.

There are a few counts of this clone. The CDR3 DNA is TGTGCCAGCAGCCGGGACTACCAAGAGACCCAGTACTTC. Its translation: CASSRDYQETQYF. The chain employs TRBV11-3 and TRBJ2-5; D is possibly TRBD2 (6 bases). Germline V gene sequence: CDR1 SGHNT, CDR2 YENEEA. V dropped 5 bases and J dropped 0 bases, with 7 bases sitting between them. The CDR3 length is 13 residues.

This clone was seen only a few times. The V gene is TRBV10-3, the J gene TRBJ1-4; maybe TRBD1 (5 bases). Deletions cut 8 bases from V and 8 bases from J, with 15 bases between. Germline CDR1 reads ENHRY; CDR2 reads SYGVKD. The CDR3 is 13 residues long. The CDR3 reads CAISDRGDEKLFF. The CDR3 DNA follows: TGTGCCATCTCGGATAGGGGAGACGAAAAACTGTTTTTT.

CDR3: CASSPRQNYEQYF. Written as DNA, the CDR3 is TGTGCCAGCAGTCCGAGACAAAACTACGAGCAGTACTTC. This chain connects TRBV5-8 to TRBJ2-7, with D uncertain. With 5 bases removed from V and 3 bases from J, the gap between germline ends came to 12 bases. Germline-derived CDR1 and CDR2 are SGHTS and YDEGEE. The CDR3 length is 13 residues.

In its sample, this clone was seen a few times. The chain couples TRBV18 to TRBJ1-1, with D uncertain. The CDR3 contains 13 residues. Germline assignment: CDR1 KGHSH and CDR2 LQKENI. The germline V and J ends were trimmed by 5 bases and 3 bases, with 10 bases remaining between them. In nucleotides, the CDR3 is TGTGCCAGCTCAGGGTCTGTCGACACTGAAGCTTTCTTT. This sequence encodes CASSGSVDTEAFF.

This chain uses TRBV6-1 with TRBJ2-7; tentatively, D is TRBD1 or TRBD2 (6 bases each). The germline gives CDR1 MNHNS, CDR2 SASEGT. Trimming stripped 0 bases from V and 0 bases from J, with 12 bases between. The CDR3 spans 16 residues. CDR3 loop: CASSEALEGHSYEQYF. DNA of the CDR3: TGTGCCAGCAGTGAAGCTTTGGAGGGACACTCCTACGAGCAGTACTTC.

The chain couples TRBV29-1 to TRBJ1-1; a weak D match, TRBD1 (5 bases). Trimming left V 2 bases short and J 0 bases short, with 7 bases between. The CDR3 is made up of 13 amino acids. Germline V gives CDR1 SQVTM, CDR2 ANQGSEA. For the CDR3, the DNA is TGCAGCGTTGAAACAGGTTTGAACACTGAAGCTTTCTTT. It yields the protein CSVETGLNTEAFF.

The CDR3 spells CASSLGGEQFF. The DNA of the CDR3 is TGTGCCAGCAGCTTAGGAGGTGAGCAGTTCTTC. The chain employs TRBV5-4 and TRBJ2-1, with TRBD2 as a possible D gene (5 bases). CDR1 and CDR2 from the germline V gene are SGHNT and YYREEE (reference sequence). Trimming took off 2 bases at V and 9 bases at J, with 6 bases between the two ends. The CDR3 runs to 11 residues.

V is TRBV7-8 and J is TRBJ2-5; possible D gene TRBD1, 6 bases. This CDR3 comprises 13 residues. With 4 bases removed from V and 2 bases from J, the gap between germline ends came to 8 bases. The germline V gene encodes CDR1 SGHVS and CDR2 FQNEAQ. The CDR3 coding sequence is TGTGCCAGCAGCTGGGGGCAGCAAGAGACCCAGTACTTC. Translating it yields CASSWGQQETQYF.

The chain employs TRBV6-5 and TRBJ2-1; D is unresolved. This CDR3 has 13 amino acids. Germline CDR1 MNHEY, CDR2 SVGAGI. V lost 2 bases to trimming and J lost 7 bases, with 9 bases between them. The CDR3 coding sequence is TGTGCCAGCAGTTACAATACCCTAAATGAGCAGTTCTTC. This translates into CASSYNTLNEQFF.

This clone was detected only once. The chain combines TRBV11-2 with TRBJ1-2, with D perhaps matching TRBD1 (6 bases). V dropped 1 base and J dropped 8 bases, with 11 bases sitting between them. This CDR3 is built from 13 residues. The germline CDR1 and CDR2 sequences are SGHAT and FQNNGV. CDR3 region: CASSLGGARGYTF. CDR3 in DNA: TGTGCCAGCAGCTTAGGGGGGGCCCGGGGCTACACCTTC.

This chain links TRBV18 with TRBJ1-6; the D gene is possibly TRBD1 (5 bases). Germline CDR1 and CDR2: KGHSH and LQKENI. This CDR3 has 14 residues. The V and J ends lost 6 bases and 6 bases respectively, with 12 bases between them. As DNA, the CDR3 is TGTGCCAGCTCCCACGACAGCACTAATTCACCCCTCCACTTT. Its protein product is CASSHDSTNSPLHF.